This T cell receptor (beta chain) was documented in a study of T cell responses to AZD1222 COVID-19 vaccine. Study-wide results and caveats: The donor cohort was predominantly white British with a female majority, and clonal diversity may have been underestimated. Spike-spanning, vaccine-associated CD4 TCRs were dominant at 160-218 and 743-854.

As regards this clone: Its antigen is unknown.

Libraries were prepared by immunoSEQ multiplex PCR; TCRdb keeps only in-frame clonotypes and omits some of them. The sample shows 110,000 or so clones, roughly 92% of them seen only once. From germline, CDR1 is SNHLY and CDR2 FYNNEI. Trimming pared 7 bases from V and 2 bases from J, leaving 12 bases between. CDR3 size: 14 residues. V gene TRBV2 combines with J gene TRBJ1-5, with D possibly matching TRBD1 (5 bases). The source was peripheral blood, collected on day 0 of AZD1222 vaccination. This sequence originates from an adult in good health. The CDR3 spells CASMGGAGNQPQHF. The CDR3 DNA reads TGTGCCAGCATGGGAGGGGCGGGCAATCAGCCCCAGCATTTT.